The clone carrying this T cell receptor (beta chain) was found a few times. Its cognate antigen is unknown. Next came a second PCR, run for about 6 to 12 cycles, which used a sample-barcoded 5' primer along with a J-beta primer mix. Tagging of each cDNA molecule was performed by a template-switch adaptor with 12 random nucleotides. TCRdb passed the 5' RACE reads through MiXCR, listing each CDR3 protein once. In the table there are approximately 800,000 distinct CDR3 sequences, 20% to 30% of which are singletons. Ranging in age from about 6 to 100, the donors were healthy Caucasian individuals from Russia. CDR3 length equals 14 residues. V was cut by 6 bases and J by 5 bases, with 16 bases left in between. Germline V lookup: CDR1 MNHEY, CDR2 SVGAGI. This record comes from a study of blood T cells in healthy people across ages. Notes on the study in general: A strong correlation between TCR beta diversity and naive T cell percentage was seen.

In addition, the sample was reused for a study of T cells of mothers and their children. From that paper: Related mother-child pairs shared marginally more repertoire than unrelated pairs, though not significantly.

The TCR comes from a boy aged 5 to 17 in good health. The sequenced material came from blood. The gene calls are TRBV6-5 and TRBJ2-5, with D maybe TRBD2 (6 bases). Written as DNA, the CDR3 is TGTGCCAGCAGCTTCGGAGGGCCGCCGGAGACCCAGTACTTC. The encoded protein is CASSFGGPPETQYF.